The entry that follows covers one T cell receptor beta chain sequence. Its specific antigen is unknown. Base qualities are not recorded, but no much larger clone differs from it by a single base. These data come from a study of shared clonotypes between healthy human individuals (dated by TCRdb to the early 2020s). Regarding the research as a whole: The cohort included a few men and a couple of women between 18 and 49 years of age. For each donor, three plates each were used for CD4 naive and CD4 memory, two plates were used for CD8 naive, and one plate was used for CD8 memory. Each donor's leukapheresis produced roughly between about 0.9 and 9.5 billion PBMCs. To increase sequencing depth and limit assay-specific biases, different laboratories used diverse techniques to prepare libraries and sequence TCR repertoires. Blood TCR repertoires of five healthy adults were deeply sequenced to estimate repertoire size and the extent of clonotype sharing between individuals.

Healthy HIV-negative adults with no recently reported acute infections or vaccinations were included as donors. Only Caucasian adults living in Nashville, Tennessee, USA were represented among the donors. CD4+ T cells were enriched by magnetic negative selection; naive cells were then positively selected on CD45RA, and the negative fraction formed the memory subset. Blood was collected by leukapheresis, and PBMCs were isolated by Ficoll-Histopaque density gradient centrifugation and then cryopreserved in liquid nitrogen vapor phase. Analytical flow cytometry was used to check the purity and quantity of every magnetically sorted T cell population. Genomic DNA was isolated from each sorted fraction and quantified by UV absorbance on a Nanodrop 2000c. Using the deep immunoSEQ assay, multiplex PCR amplified TCR CDR3 regions from genomic DNA. Extracted genomic DNA from each cell subset was distributed evenly across all wells of several immunoSEQ 96-well plates, and each plate was treated as a replicate. For sorted subsets, each replicate PCR was loaded with 150 to 250 ng genomic DNA, equivalent to 25,000 to 30,000 T cell genomes. The purified libraries were quantified using a Qubit 3.0 fluorometer, sized with a Bioanalyzer 2100, and then quantified again using the KAPA Library Quantification kit. A separate single-read 150-cycle Illumina NextSeq 550 flow cell was used to sequence each immunoSEQ 96-well plate. As for the original processing: Because the immunoSEQ output held only junctional sequences and lacked quality scores, the filtering could not match the filtering applied to full-length reads. Sequences were annotated with PyIR, a Python wrapper for IgBLAST v1.9, and V/J genes and CDR3 were assigned using IMGT germline references. Reads were filtered out if the reads had weak V/J assignments (E-value above 1e-6), no CDR3, stop codons, out-of-frame junctions, or ambiguous translated residues. A V3J clonotype was defined by an identical inferred V gene, J gene, and CDR3 amino acid sequence. Percentage overlap between repertoires was computed as shared unique clonotypes divided by the size of the smaller repertoire. RTK rarefaction, the Chao1 estimator, and Recon v2.1 estimates of unobserved clonotypes were used to assess repertoire richness. For all TCRbeta clonotypes obtained by the gDNA method from a few donors, generation probabilities were computed with OLGA. In TCRdb, the immuneACCESS table is reduced to in-frame sequences with V and J assigned. These tables do not hold every clone; where another copy was compared, an unresolved V gene accounts for under half, and the others remain unexplained. That table supplies the V and J calls and clone size; D and trimming were determined from the DNA. The sample table contains around 1,000,000 clones; only one count was recorded for about 72% of them. The biggest ten clones account for about 0.89% of the sample.

The investigation overall reported the following: Compared with non-shared clonotypes, clonotypes shared by all four sorted-subset donors had higher generation probabilities. Sampling was limited to blood, and TCR repertoires in tissue likely differ from TCR repertoires in blood. Roughly 5.2% of naive CD4, 3.5% of naive CD8, around 2.3% of memory CD4, and roughly 0.4% of memory CD8 clonotypes were shared across four donors. Estimated clonotype richness was generally larger for naive than for memory subsets. The genetic and exposure-history diversity represented was limited by the small number of donors. Even with the large sequencing depth, rarefaction of the sorted-subset datasets indicated that sequencing was incomplete. Based on pairwise subsampling, the degree of clonotype sharing among donors was expected to be affected by sequencing depth.

CDR1 and CDR2, looked up from the germline V gene, are MDHEN and SYDVKM. Measured from the cysteine to the phenylalanine, the CDR3 is 14 residues long. The only DNA kept is the CDR3, 42 bases in frame from the first base. Here V drops 8 bases and J drops 3 bases, and the junction holds 6 bases not matched to any gene. The sequence came from a man younger than 30 in good health. Some clones in this sample may be carry-over from other donors' samples. The chain is assembled from TRBV28 and TRBJ1-2; TRBD1 matches 10 bases in the middle. Sequencing was done on a sample of memory CD4+ T cells from PBMCs. The sample's cell subset or site label is to be understood as: CD45RA-negative fraction. The CDR3 region has the sequence CASERGTGDYGYTF. The DNA sequence is TGTGCCAGCGAGCGGGGGACAGGGGACTATGGCTACACCTTC.